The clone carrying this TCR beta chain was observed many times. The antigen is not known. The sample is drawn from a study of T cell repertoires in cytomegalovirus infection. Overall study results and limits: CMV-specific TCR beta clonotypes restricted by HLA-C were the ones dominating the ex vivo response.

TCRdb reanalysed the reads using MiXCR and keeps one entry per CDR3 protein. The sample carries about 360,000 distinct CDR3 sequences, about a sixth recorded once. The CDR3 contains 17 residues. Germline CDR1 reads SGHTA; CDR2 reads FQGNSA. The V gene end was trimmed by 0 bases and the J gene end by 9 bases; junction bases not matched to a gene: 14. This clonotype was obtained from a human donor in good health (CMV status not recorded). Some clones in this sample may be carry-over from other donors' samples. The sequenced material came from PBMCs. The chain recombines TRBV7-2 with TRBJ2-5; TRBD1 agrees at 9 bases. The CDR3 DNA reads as TGTGCCAGCAGCTTAGCAGTGGGACAGGGCCAACTCGCGGCCCAGTACTTC. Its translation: CASSLAVGQGQLAAQYF. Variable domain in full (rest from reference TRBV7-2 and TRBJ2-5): GAGVSQSPSNKVTEKGKDVELRCDPISGHTALYWYRQSLGQGLEFLIYFQGNSAPDKSGLPSDRFSAERTGGSVSTLTIQRTQQEDSAVYLCASSLAVGQGQLAAQYFGPGTRLLVL.